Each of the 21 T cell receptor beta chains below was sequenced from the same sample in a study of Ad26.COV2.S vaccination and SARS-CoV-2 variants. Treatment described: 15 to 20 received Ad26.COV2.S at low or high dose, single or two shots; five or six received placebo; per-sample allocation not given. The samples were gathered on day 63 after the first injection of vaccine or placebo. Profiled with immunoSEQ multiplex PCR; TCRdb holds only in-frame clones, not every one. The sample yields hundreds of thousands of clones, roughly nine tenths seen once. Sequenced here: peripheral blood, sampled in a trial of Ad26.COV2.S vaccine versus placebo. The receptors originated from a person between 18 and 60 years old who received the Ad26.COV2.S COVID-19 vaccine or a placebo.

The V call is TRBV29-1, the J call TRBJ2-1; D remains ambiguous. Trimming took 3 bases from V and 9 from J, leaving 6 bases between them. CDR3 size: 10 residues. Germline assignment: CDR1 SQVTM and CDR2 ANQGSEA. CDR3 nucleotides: TGCAGCGTTGATATGGGTGAGCAGTTCTTC. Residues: CSVDMGEQFF.

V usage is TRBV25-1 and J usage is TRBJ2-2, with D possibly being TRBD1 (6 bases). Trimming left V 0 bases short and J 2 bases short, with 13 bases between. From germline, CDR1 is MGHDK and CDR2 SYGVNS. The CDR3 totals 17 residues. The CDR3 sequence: CASSEYKPDSNTGELFF. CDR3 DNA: TGTGCCAGCAGTGAATATAAGCCGGACAGCAACACCGGGGAGCTGTTTTTT.

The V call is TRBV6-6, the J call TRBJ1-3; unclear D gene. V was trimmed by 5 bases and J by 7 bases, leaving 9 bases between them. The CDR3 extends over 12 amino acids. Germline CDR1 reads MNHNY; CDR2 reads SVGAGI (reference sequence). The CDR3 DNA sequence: TGTGCCAGCAGTCCCTCGTTTAACACCATATATTTT. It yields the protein CASSPSFNTIYF.

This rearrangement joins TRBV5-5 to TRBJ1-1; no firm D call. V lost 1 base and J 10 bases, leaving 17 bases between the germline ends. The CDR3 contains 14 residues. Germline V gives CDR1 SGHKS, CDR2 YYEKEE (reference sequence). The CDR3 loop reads CASSLSVPSVGAFF. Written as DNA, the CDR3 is TGTGCCAGCAGCTTGTCTGTACCATCCGTAGGAGCTTTCTTT.

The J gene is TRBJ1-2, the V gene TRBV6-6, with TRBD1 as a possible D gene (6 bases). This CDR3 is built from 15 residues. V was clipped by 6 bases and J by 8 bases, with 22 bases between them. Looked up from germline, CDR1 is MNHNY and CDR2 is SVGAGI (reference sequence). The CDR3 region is CASSSRGGGMEGYTF. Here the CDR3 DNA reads TGTGCCAGCAGCAGCCGCGGGGGCGGGATGGAAGGCTACACCTTC.

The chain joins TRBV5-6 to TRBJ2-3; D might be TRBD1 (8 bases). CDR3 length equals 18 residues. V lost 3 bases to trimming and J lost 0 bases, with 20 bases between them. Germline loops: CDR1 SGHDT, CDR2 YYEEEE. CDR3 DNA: TGTGCCAGCAGCTCTACCAGGGGGCTAGCGGCTAGCACAGATACGCAGTATTTT. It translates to CASSSTRGLAASTDTQYF.

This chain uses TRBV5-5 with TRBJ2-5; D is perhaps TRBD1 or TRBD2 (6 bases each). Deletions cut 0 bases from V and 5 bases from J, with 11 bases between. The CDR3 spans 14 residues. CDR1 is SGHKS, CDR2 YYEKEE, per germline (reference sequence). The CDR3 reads CASSLGQGGETQYF. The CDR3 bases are TGTGCCAGCAGCTTGGGTCAAGGGGGGGAGACCCAGTACTTC.

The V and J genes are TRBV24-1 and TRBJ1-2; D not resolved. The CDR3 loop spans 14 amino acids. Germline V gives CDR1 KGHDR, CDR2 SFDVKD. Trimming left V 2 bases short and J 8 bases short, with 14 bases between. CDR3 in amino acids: CATSDSYGGLGYTF. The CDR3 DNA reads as TGTGCCACCAGTGATTCGTACGGAGGATTAGGCTACACCTTC.

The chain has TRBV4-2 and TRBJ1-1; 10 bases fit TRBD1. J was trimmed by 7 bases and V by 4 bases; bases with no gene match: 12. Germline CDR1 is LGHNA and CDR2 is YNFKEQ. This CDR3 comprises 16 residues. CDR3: CASSRIPGQGLGEAFF. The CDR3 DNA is TGTGCCAGCAGCCGAATACCGGGACAGGGGCTCGGTGAAGCTTTCTTT.

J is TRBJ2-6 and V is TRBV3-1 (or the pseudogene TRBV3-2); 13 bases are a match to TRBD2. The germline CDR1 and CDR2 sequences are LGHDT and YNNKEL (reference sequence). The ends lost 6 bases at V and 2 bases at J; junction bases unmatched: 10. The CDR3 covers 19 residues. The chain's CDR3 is CASSPTTSGRAAGANVLTF. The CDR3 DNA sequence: TGTGCCAGCAGTCCTACCACTAGCGGGAGGGCCGCTGGGGCCAACGTCCTGACTTTC.

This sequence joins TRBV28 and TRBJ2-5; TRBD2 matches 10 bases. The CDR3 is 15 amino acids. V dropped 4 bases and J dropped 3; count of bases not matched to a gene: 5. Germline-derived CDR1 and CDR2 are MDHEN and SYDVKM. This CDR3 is CASSSGAGGEETQYF. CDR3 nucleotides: TGTGCCAGCAGTTCCGGAGCGGGGGGGGAAGAGACCCAGTACTTC.

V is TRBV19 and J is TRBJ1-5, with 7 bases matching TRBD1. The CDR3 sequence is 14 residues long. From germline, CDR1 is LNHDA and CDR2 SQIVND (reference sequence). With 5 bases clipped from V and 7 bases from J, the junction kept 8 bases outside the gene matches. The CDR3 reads CASSLREGAQPQHF. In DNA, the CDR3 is TGTGCCAGTAGTCTCCGGGAGGGGGCGCAGCCCCAGCATTTT.

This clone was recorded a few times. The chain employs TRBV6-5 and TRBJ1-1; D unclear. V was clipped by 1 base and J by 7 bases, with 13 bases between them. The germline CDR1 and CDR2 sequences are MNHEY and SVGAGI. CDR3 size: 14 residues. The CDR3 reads CASSYLAGFDEAFF. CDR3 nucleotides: TGTGCCAGCAGTTACTTGGCCGGTTTTGATGAAGCTTTCTTT.

CDR3 nucleotides: TGCGCCAGCAGCCGAGAGACACCGTTAAATGAAAAACTGTTTTTT. As protein: CASSRETPLNEKLFF. The V call is TRBV4-3, the J call TRBJ1-4, with D uncertain. CDR3 length: 15 residues. The ends were cut back, 4 bases at V and 5 bases at J, with 14 bases in the middle. The V gene's germline CDR1 is LGHNA and CDR2 YSLEER.

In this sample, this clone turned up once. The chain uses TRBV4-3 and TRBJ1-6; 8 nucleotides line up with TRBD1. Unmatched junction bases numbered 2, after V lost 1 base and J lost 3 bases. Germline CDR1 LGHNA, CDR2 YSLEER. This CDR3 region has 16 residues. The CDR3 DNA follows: TGCGCCAGCAGCCAAGGACAGGGGTACTATAATTCACCCCTCCACTTT. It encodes CASSQGQGYYNSPLHF.

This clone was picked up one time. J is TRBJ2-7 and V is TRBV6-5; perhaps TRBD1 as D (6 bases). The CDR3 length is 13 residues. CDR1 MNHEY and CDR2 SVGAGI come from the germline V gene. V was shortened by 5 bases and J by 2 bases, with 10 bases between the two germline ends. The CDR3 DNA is TGTGCCAGCAGTACAGGGCGCCCCTACGAGCAGTACTTC. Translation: CASSTGRPYEQYF.

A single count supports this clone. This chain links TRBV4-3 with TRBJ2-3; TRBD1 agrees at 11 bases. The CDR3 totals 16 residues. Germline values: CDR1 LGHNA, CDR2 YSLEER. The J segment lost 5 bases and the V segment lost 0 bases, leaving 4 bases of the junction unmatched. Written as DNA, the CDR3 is TGCGCCAGCAGCCAAGATTCGGGACAGGGGGAAGATACGCAGTATTTT. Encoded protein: CASSQDSGQGEDTQYF.

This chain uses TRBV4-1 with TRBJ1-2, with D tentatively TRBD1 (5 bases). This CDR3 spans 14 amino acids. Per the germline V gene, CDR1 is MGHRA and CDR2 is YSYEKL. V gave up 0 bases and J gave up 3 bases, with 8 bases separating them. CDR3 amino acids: CASSQDRGDYGYTF. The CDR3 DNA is TGCGCCAGCAGCCAAGACCGGGGGGACTATGGCTACACCTTC.

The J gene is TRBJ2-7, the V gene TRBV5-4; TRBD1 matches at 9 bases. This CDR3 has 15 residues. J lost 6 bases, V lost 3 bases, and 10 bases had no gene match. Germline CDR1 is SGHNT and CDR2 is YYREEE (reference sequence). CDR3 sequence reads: CASSSQGAISGEQYV. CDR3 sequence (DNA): TGTGCCAGCAGCTCACAGGGGGCGATAAGCGGCGAGCAGTACGTC.

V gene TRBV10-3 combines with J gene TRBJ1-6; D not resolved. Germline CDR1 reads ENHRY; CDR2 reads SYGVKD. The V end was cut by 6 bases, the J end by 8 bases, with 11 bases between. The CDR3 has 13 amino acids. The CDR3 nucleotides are TGTGCCATCAGGGTGGACGGAGATTCACCCCTCCACTTT. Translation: CAIRVDGDSPLHF.

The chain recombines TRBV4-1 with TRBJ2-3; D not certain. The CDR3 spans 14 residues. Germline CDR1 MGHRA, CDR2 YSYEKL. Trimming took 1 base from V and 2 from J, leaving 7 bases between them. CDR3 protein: CASSQAGDTDTQYF. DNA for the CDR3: TGCGCCAGCAGCCAAGCGGGTGACACAGATACGCAGTATTTT.